Below, 12 T cell receptor beta chains from the same sample are listed, as sequenced in a study of chemoradiotherapy in HPV16-positive cancers. Measured with immunoSEQ multiplex PCR; TCRdb has only the in-frame clones, and not every one. The table has 500 or so clones, around 80% seen once. This material consisted of tumor tissue, taken from a patient who underwent chemoradiotherapy. The receptors were gathered from a human donor with HPV-associated anogenital cancer.

The rearrangement uses TRBV7-9 and TRBJ2-4; 9 nucleotides align to TRBD1. The CDR3 runs to 15 residues. V lost 5 bases and J lost 7; bases outside the gene matches: 9. CDR1 and CDR2 (germline): SEHNR, FQNEAQ (reference sequence). The CDR3 protein is CASSPRDREGNIQYF. The CDR3 region has the DNA TGTGCCAGCAGCCCGCGGGACAGGGAAGGGAACATTCAGTACTTC.

The chain combines TRBV7-3 with TRBJ2-3; D is undetermined. The CDR3 runs to 11 residues. The V and J ends lost 3 bases and 6 bases respectively, with 4 bases between them. The germline V gene encodes CDR1 SGHTA and CDR2 FQGTGA. The CDR3 DNA reads as TGTGCCAGCAGCTTTGGGGATACGCAGTATTTT. It specifies CASSFGDTQYF.

The rearrangement joins TRBV7-2 to TRBJ2-2; the D gene is possibly TRBD2 (5 bases). CDR3 length equals 14 residues. Germline CDR1 is SGHTA and CDR2 is FQGNSA. V lost 1 base to trimming and J lost 7 bases, with 10 bases between them. This CDR3 is CASSLEWAGGELFF. Here the CDR3 DNA reads TGTGCCAGCAGCTTAGAATGGGCGGGCGGGGAGCTGTTTTTT.

The J gene is TRBJ2-7, the V gene TRBV29-1, with D perhaps being TRBD1 or TRBD2 (5 bases each). CDR3 length: 12 amino acids. V was pared by 7 bases and J by 3 bases, with 13 bases between. CDR1 and CDR2 from the germline V gene are SQVTM and ANQGSEA. The CDR3 spells CSAGPTDYEQYF. The CDR3 DNA reads as TGCAGCGCGGGACCTACGGACTACGAGCAGTACTTC.

This chain links TRBV28 with TRBJ2-7; D not resolved. The V gene's germline CDR1 is MDHEN and CDR2 SYDVKM. The CDR3 totals 14 residues. Deletions cut 3 bases from V and 0 bases from J, with 9 bases between. The CDR3 DNA reads TGTGCCAGCAGTTTTGCTCCTAGCTCCTACGAGCAGTACTTC. The encoded protein is CASSFAPSSYEQYF.

This chain uses TRBV30 with TRBJ1-2; no reliable D call. Germline V gene lookup returns CDR1 GTSNPN and CDR2 SVGIG (reference sequence). The V and J ends lost 3 bases and 3 bases respectively, with 2 bases between them. CDR3 size: 10 residues. The CDR3 DNA is TGTGCCTGGAGGGACTATGGCTACACCTTC. Its protein product is CAWRDYGYTF.

This chain joins TRBV6-5 and TRBJ1-4, with D hard to call. V lost 6 bases to trimming and J lost 8 bases, with 13 bases between them. The CDR3 spans 13 residues. The V gene's germline CDR1 is MNHEY and CDR2 SVGAGI. The CDR3 reads CASSPVVWEKLFF. CDR3 bases: TGTGCCAGCAGCCCGGTGGTATGGGAAAAACTGTTTTTT.

The chain carries TRBV5-6 and TRBJ1-6; D is possibly TRBD1 (5 bases). Trimming removed 4 bases at V and 4 bases at J, with 12 bases between. Germline assignment: CDR1 SGHDT and CDR2 YYEEEE. This CDR3 region has 15 residues. The CDR3 loop is CASSPDGGYNSPLHF. CDR3 sequence (DNA): TGTGCCAGCAGCCCGGATGGGGGATATAATTCACCCCTCCACTTT.

The chain combines TRBV7-2 with TRBJ2-1, with 10 bases lining up with TRBD2. V dropped 6 bases and J dropped 1; count of bases not matched to a gene: 15. The CDR3 covers 19 residues. Germline lookup yields CDR1 SGHTA and CDR2 FQGNSA. CDR3 nucleotides: TGTGCCAGCAGGGACCCCTTTTCCCCAGCGGGAGGGTCCTACAATGAGCAGTTCTTC. Amino acids: CASRDPFSPAGGSYNEQFF. The entire variable domain, with the rest obtained from reference TRBV7-2 and TRBJ2-1, is as follows: GAGVSQSPSNKVTEKGKDVELRCDPISGHTALYWYRQSLGQGLEFLIYFQGNSAPDKSGLPSDRFSAERTGGSVSTLTIQRTQQEDSAVYLCASRDPFSPAGGSYNEQFFGPGTRLTVL.

This chain uses TRBV19 with TRBJ2-7; no definite D call. The ends were cut back, 3 bases at V and 2 bases at J, with 8 bases in the middle. The CDR3 is 13 residues long. The V gene's germline CDR1 is LNHDA and CDR2 SQIVND (reference sequence). In DNA form, the CDR3 reads TGTGCCAGTAGTATGGCGGTTACCTACGAGCAGTACTTC. Its translation is CASSMAVTYEQYF.

In this sample, this clone turned up a few times. As the CDR3 is not closed by the conserved phenylalanine or tryptophan, this likely results from a read error. The genes are TRBV5-6 and TRBJ2-2, with 9 positions matching TRBD2. Germline lookup yields CDR1 SGHDT and CDR2 YYEEEE. The CDR3 has 14 amino acids. The V gene end was trimmed by 7 bases and the J gene end by 8 bases; junction bases not matched to a gene: 9. CDR3: CASFGTSMSGELFL. The CDR3 DNA reads TGTGCCAGCTTCGGGACTAGCATGTCGGGGGAGCTGTTTTTG.

In its sample, this clone was seen a few times. The chain carries TRBV2 and TRBJ2-7, with 7 nucleotides matching TRBD1. Germline loops: CDR1 SNHLY, CDR2 FYNNEI. The CDR3 totals 15 residues. The V gene end was trimmed by 5 bases and the J gene end by 3 bases; junction bases not matched to a gene: 10. The CDR3 is CASSYSGTEGYEQYF. DNA for the CDR3: TGTGCCAGCAGTTACTCCGGGACAGAGGGCTACGAGCAGTACTTC.